Shown below are 3 T cell receptor beta chains from a single sample sequenced in a study of neurological immune-mediated disorders. TCRdb reprocessed the 5' RACE reads via MiXCR and lists one record per CDR3 protein. This table holds about 53,000 distinct CDR3 sequences, approximately 9.2% found once. Regarding time point: longitudinal time-point 3. Specimen: PBMCs. The receptors come from a woman between 40 and 50 years old in good health.

This clonotype was observed many times. This rearrangement joins TRBV5-5 to TRBJ2-1; TRBD2 might be the D (6 bases). The CDR3 is 14 residues long. The germline V and J ends were trimmed by 7 bases and 1 base, with 12 bases remaining between them. Germline loops: CDR1 SGHKS, CDR2 YYEKEE (reference sequence). The CDR3 region has the DNA TGTGCCAGCCAGAGCGGGTTTTCCTACAATGAGCAGTTCTTC. It codes for CASQSGFSYNEQFF.

The sample holds many counts of this clonotype. This sequence joins TRBV7-9 and TRBJ2-1, with 8 nucleotides matching TRBD2. Germline CDR1 SEHNR, CDR2 FQNEAQ (reference sequence). The CDR3 contains 16 residues. V lost 2 bases, J lost 9 bases, and 12 bases stayed unmatched. CDR3 residues: CASSLRRGTSSPEQFF. The DNA of the CDR3 is TGTGCCAGCAGCTTAAGAAGGGGGACTAGTAGTCCTGAGCAGTTCTTC.

Ten or more counts support this clonotype. The V gene is TRBV20-1, the J gene TRBJ2-2, with TRBD1 matching over 8 bases. The V segment lost 6 bases and the J segment 4 bases; nucleotides outside the gene matches: 13. The CDR3 is 16 amino acids. Germline CDR1 DFQATT, CDR2 SNEGSKA (reference sequence). The CDR3 protein is CSAPKGAGGGTGELFF. The CDR3 nucleotides read TGCAGTGCACCTAAGGGGGCAGGGGGCGGCACCGGGGAGCTGTTTTTT.